A selection of T cell receptor beta chains follows, all from one sample in a study of shared clonotypes between healthy human individuals. Method: immunoSEQ multiplex PCR; TCRdb's copy keeps in-frame clones and lacks some. This sample carries about 2.2 million clones, 80% to 95% of them seen once, and the ten largest clones take under 2%. The sequencing input was naive CD8+ T cells from PBMCs. Receptors were obtained from a man aged 18 to 30 in good health. Some clones in this sample may be carry-over from other donors' samples. The CDR3 runs from the conserved cysteine through the conserved F or W. The order of the fields is J gene, D gene, CDR3 length, V gene, clone size, CDR3 protein, CDR3 DNA. D genes are given only for firm matches. Rows may omit the clone size; those that give it use once, few, many or a size class.

j_gene: TRBJ1-1
d_gene: .
len: 13
v_gene: TRBV7-8
abundance: .
CDR3aa: CASSLAGTTEAFF
CDR3nt: TGTGCCAGCAGCTTAGCGGGGACCACTGAAGCTTTCTTT

j_gene: TRBJ2-2
d_gene: .
len: 14
v_gene: TRBV9
abundance: .
CDR3aa: CASSPDWNTGELFF
CDR3nt: TGTGCCAGCAGCCCGGACTGGAACACCGGGGAGCTGTTTTTT

j_gene: TRBJ1-5
d_gene: TRBD1
len: 14
v_gene: TRBV19
abundance: .
CDR3aa: CASSITGGGQPQHF
CDR3nt: TGTGCCAGTAGTATCACAGGGGGCGGACAGCCCCAGCATTTT

j_gene: TRBJ1-5
d_gene: .
len: 12
v_gene: TRBV7-2
abundance: few
CDR3aa: CASSTQGQPQHF
CDR3nt: TGTGCCAGCAGCACACAGGGACAGCCCCAGCATTTT

j_gene: TRBJ2-7
d_gene: .
len: 15
v_gene: TRBV10-3
abundance: .
CDR3aa: CAISLGAGQFYEQYF
CDR3nt: TGTGCCATTAGTCTTGGGGCAGGCCAATTCTACGAGCAGTACTTC

j_gene: TRBJ1-1
d_gene: TRBD1
len: 16
v_gene: TRBV2
abundance: .
CDR3aa: CASSGTLYRGNTEAFF
CDR3nt: TGTGCCAGCAGCGGAACCCTATACAGGGGCAACACTGAAGCTTTCTTT

j_gene: TRBJ2-7
d_gene: .
len: 12
v_gene: TRBV28
abundance: .
CDR3aa: CATTERSYEQYF
CDR3nt: TGTGCCACCACAGAACGTTCCTACGAGCAGTACTTC

j_gene: TRBJ2-3
d_gene: TRBD2
len: 17
v_gene: TRBV15
abundance: .
CDR3aa: CATSRVGERGPPDTQYF
CDR3nt: TGTGCCACCAGCAGAGTCGGGGAGCGGGGCCCCCCAGATACGCAGTATTTT

j_gene: TRBJ2-7
d_gene: TRBD1
len: 13
v_gene: TRBV6-5
abundance: few
CDR3aa: CASSPRQGNEQYF
CDR3nt: TGTGCCAGCAGTCCAAGACAGGGCAACGAGCAGTACTTC

j_gene: TRBJ1-5
d_gene: .
len: 14
v_gene: TRBV10-3
abundance: .
CDR3aa: CAIRAGASNQPQHF
CDR3nt: TGTGCCATCCGGGCGGGGGCGAGCAATCAGCCCCAGCATTTT

j_gene: TRBJ2-5
d_gene: TRBD2
len: 16
v_gene: TRBV7-9
abundance: .
CDR3aa: CASSPRRGGIGETQYF
CDR3nt: TGTGCCAGCAGCCCAAGACGGGGAGGGATCGGGGAGACCCAGTACTTC

j_gene: TRBJ2-7
d_gene: .
len: 13
v_gene: TRBV6-1
abundance: .
CDR3aa: CASSDWTTDEQYF
CDR3nt: TGTGCCAGCAGTGACTGGACAACGGACGAGCAGTACTTC

j_gene: TRBJ2-1
d_gene: .
len: 13
v_gene: TRBV9
abundance: .
CDR3aa: CASGTSSYNEQFF
CDR3nt: TGTGCCAGCGGTACTAGCTCCTACAATGAGCAGTTCTTC

j_gene: TRBJ2-7
d_gene: .
len: 12
v_gene: TRBV7-9
abundance: .
CDR3aa: CASSFDFYEQYF
CDR3nt: TGTGCCAGCAGCTTTGACTTCTACGAGCAGTACTTC

j_gene: TRBJ2-5
d_gene: .
len: 15
v_gene: TRBV12-5
abundance: .
CDR3aa: CASGLDGNRDKTQYF
CDR3nt: TGTGCTAGTGGTTTGGACGGGAACCGGGACAAGACCCAGTACTTC

j_gene: TRBJ1-1
d_gene: .
len: 14
v_gene: TRBV5-6
abundance: .
CDR3aa: CASSLLGENTEAFF
CDR3nt: TGTGCCAGCAGCTTGTTAGGAGAGAACACTGAAGCTTTCTTT

j_gene: TRBJ1-2
d_gene: .
len: 14
v_gene: TRBV5-5
abundance: .
CDR3aa: CASSLGDSLYGYTF
CDR3nt: TGTGCCAGCAGCTTGGGGGATAGCCTCTATGGCTACACCTTC

j_gene: TRBJ2-7
d_gene: TRBD2
len: 14
v_gene: TRBV9
abundance: .
CDR3aa: CASSGSGRRDEQYF
CDR3nt: TGTGCCAGCAGCGGTAGCGGGAGGAGGGACGAGCAGTACTTC

j_gene: TRBJ2-7
d_gene: .
len: 11
v_gene: TRBV19
abundance: .
CDR3aa: CATSFLHEQYF
CDR3nt: TGTGCCACGTCTTTCCTCCACGAGCAGTACTTC

j_gene: TRBJ1-1
d_gene: .
len: 14
v_gene: TRBV5-4
abundance: .
CDR3aa: CASSFLGVGTEAFF
CDR3nt: TGTGCCAGCAGCTTTCTAGGAGTTGGCACTGAAGCTTTCTTT